These 26 T cell receptor beta chains originate from one sample sequenced in a study of T cell responses to AZD1222 COVID-19 vaccine. TCRdb's copy holds only in-frame clones and misses some; the assay was immunoSEQ multiplex PCR. The table shows 90,000 to 150,000 clones, with about 90% occurring only once. The material sequenced was peripheral blood, taken on day 0 of AZD1222 vaccination. The receptors come from an adult in good health.

By its share, this clone is medium-sized. CDR3 residues: CASSAPGQANYGYTF. The CDR3 DNA is TGTGCCAGCAGCGCTCCGGGACAGGCGAACTATGGCTACACCTTC. This chain joins TRBV7-9 and TRBJ1-2; 8 nucleotides line up with TRBD1. The V gene end was trimmed by 5 bases and the J gene end by 2 bases; junction bases not matched to a gene: 7. CDR1 is SEHNR, CDR2 FQNEAQ, per germline (reference sequence). CDR3 size: 15 residues.

This clone has ten or more counts. J is TRBJ2-1 and V is TRBV27; TRBD2 matches 8 bases. The CDR3 is made up of 19 amino acids. Germline trimming cut 2 bases from V and 6 bases from J; bases unmatched to any gene: 18. Germline values: CDR1 MNHEY, CDR2 SMNVEV (reference sequence). The CDR3 sequence: CASSLRTFKAGAVSNEQFF. The DNA of the CDR3 is TGTGCCAGCAGTTTACGAACATTCAAAGCGGGGGCCGTTAGCAATGAGCAGTTCTTC.

The rearrangement joins TRBV6-5 to TRBJ1-2, with D perhaps matching TRBD1 (6 bases). Germline CDR1 reads MNHEY; CDR2 reads SVGAGI. V gave up 0 bases and J gave up 8 bases, with 19 bases separating them. The CDR3 is 16 amino acids. The CDR3 is CASSYSLFGDIRGYTF. In DNA, the CDR3 is TGTGCCAGCAGTTACTCCCTTTTCGGGGACATAAGGGGCTACACCTTC.

The chain is built from TRBV14 and TRBJ2-1, with no clear D. The CDR3 runs to 13 residues. Germline lookup yields CDR1 SGHDN and CDR2 FVKESK. V was pared by 0 bases and J by 9 bases, with 9 bases between. The CDR3 DNA reads TGTGCCAGCAGCCAAGATTTCGTGAGTGAGCAGTTCTTC. Protein: CASSQDFVSEQFF.

The chain carries TRBV10-1 and TRBJ1-1; D might be TRBD1 (6 bases). The CDR3 consists of 12 residues. V was clipped by 10 bases and J by 9 bases, with 18 bases between them. Germline V gene lookup returns CDR1 WNHNN and CDR2 SYGVQD (reference sequence). DNA of the CDR3: TGCGCCACCCGGACAGATTGGGGAAAAGCTTTCTTT. It codes for CATRTDWGKAFF.

The V gene is TRBV7-6, the J gene TRBJ2-5; no definite D call. The V and J ends lost 5 bases and 0 bases respectively, with 4 bases between them. The CDR3 runs 12 residues. Germline assignment: CDR1 SGHVS and CDR2 FNYEAQ. DNA of the CDR3: TGTGCCAGCAGCGCCCACCAAGAGACCCAGTACTTC. It encodes CASSAHQETQYF.

The chain recombines TRBV28 with TRBJ2-7; 8 bases align to TRBD1. With 4 bases clipped from V and 3 bases from J, the junction kept 5 bases outside the gene matches. The CDR3 extends over 14 amino acids. The germline V gene encodes CDR1 MDHEN and CDR2 SYDVKM. CDR3 in DNA: TGTGCCAGCAGTTCCTATGGACAGGGCTACGAGCAGTACTTC. It encodes CASSSYGQGYEQYF.

The chain links TRBV30 to TRBJ2-3, with 14 bases fitting TRBD2. CDR3 length: 17 amino acids. CDR1 and CDR2 from the germline V gene are GTSNPN and SVGIG (reference sequence). V was clipped by 3 bases and J by 3 bases; unmatched bases: 8. The CDR3 sequence is CAWSTGTSGGLTDTQYF. The CDR3 nucleotides are TGTGCCTGGAGCACGGGGACTAGCGGGGGACTGACAGATACGCAGTATTTT.

This clone was found once. This sequence joins TRBV2 and TRBJ1-6; 10 bases agree with TRBD1. The germline V gene encodes CDR1 SNHLY and CDR2 FYNNEI. V dropped 5 bases and J dropped 7; count of bases not matched to a gene: 8. CDR3 size: 16 residues. CDR3 residues: CASSHDRGRSNSPLHF. The CDR3 region has the DNA TGTGCCAGCAGTCACGACAGGGGGCGTAGCAATTCACCCCTCCACTTT.

Details on this clone: This specimen includes other DNA sequences encoding the same CDR3. J is TRBJ1-5 and V is TRBV6-1, with D perhaps matching TRBD1 (6 bases). V lost 2 bases to trimming and J lost 1 base, with 9 bases between them. This CDR3 is built from 15 residues. The germline V gene encodes CDR1 MNHNS and CDR2 SASEGT. The CDR3 region has the DNA TGTGCCAGCAGTGAATATGGGGGCAGCAATCAGCCCCAGCATTTT. It specifies CASSEYGGSNQPQHF.

This sequence joins TRBV5-1 and TRBJ2-7, with TRBD2 as a possible D gene (6 bases). Trimming took off 0 bases at V and 6 bases at J, with 13 bases between the two ends. The CDR3 length is 14 residues. CDR1 and CDR2 from the germline V gene are SGHRS and YFSETQ. The chain's CDR3 is CASSLALTRGEQYF. CDR3 nucleotides: TGCGCCAGCAGCTTGGCCCTGACTAGGGGCGAGCAGTACTTC. Complete variable domain (other parts from reference TRBV5-1 and TRBJ2-7): KAGVTQTPRYLIKTRGQQVTLSCSPISGHRSVSWYQQTPGQGLQFLFEYFSETQRNKGNFPGRFSGRQFSNSRSEMNVSTLELGDSALYLCASSLALTRGEQYFGPGTRLTVT.

The V and J genes are TRBV19 and TRBJ1-5, with D perhaps matching TRBD1 (6 bases). The ends were cut back, 4 bases at V and 5 bases at J, with 9 bases in the middle. The CDR3 consists of 13 residues. Germline CDR1 LNHDA, CDR2 SQIVND (reference sequence). The CDR3 here is CASSKEGDQPQHF. The CDR3 region has the DNA TGTGCCAGTAGTAAGGAGGGGGATCAGCCCCAGCATTTT.

About this clone itself: One end of the junction does not line up with germline, which may come from a read error. The V gene is TRBV2, the J gene TRBJ2-7; D possibly corresponds to TRBD1 (6 bases). Germline values: CDR1 SNHLY, CDR2 FYNNEI. The length of the CDR3 is 14 residues. The CDR3 loop reads CASREVGTGTQQYF. The CDR3 DNA is TGTGCCAGCAGAGAAGTGGGGACCGGGACACAGCAGTACTTC.

V and J are TRBV18 and TRBJ2-3; no clear D. Germline-derived CDR1 and CDR2 are KGHSH and LQKENI. V lost 2 bases and J lost 2, with 11 bases in between. The CDR3 sequence is 15 residues long. This CDR3 is CASSPVFTLTDTQYF. CDR3 nucleotides: TGTGCCAGCTCACCAGTCTTCACCCTCACAGATACGCAGTATTTT.

V is TRBV7-8 and J is TRBJ1-1; possible D gene TRBD1, 5 bases. The CDR3 is 14 amino acids. Germline lookup yields CDR1 SGHVS and CDR2 FQNEAQ. Trimming left V 5 bases short and J 11 bases short, with 21 bases between. In DNA, the CDR3 is TGTGCCAGCAGCGCCAATGAGGGACCCTTGAGTGCTTTCTTT. Its translation is CASSANEGPLSAFF.

V and J are TRBV13 and TRBJ2-1, with 10 bases matching TRBD2. The CDR3 extends over 18 amino acids. Germline-derived CDR1 and CDR2 are PRHDT and FYEKMQ (reference sequence). Unmatched junction bases numbered 10, after V lost 0 bases and J lost 5 bases. The CDR3 coding sequence is TGTGCCAGCAGCTTAGGGGGGCTAGCGGGAGCCCGAGACAATGAGCAGTTCTTC. It is translated as CASSLGGLAGARDNEQFF. Full variable domain (outside the CDR3, taken from reference TRBV13 and TRBJ2-1): AAGVIQSPRHLIKEKRETATLKCYPIPRHDTVYWYQQGPGQDPQFLISFYEKMQSDKGSIPDRFSAQQFSDYHSELNMSSLELGDSALYFCASSLGGLAGARDNEQFFGPGTRLTVL.

The rearrangement joins TRBV3-1 (or the pseudogene TRBV3-2) to TRBJ1-2, with 9 bases matching TRBD1. This CDR3 has 15 amino acids. Germline trimming cut 3 bases from V and 3 bases from J; bases unmatched to any gene: 5. The germline V gene has CDR1 LGHDT and CDR2 YNNKEL (reference sequence). CDR3 residues: CASSHRDRVHYGYTF. CDR3 DNA sequence: TGTGCCAGCAGCCACCGGGACAGGGTCCACTATGGCTACACCTTC.

J is TRBJ2-1 and V is TRBV27, with 9 bases identical to TRBD2. CDR1 and CDR2 (germline): MNHEY, SMNVEV (reference sequence). V shed 6 bases, J shed 0 bases, and the junction held 6 bases outside the gene matches. The CDR3 extends over 16 amino acids. Written as DNA, the CDR3 is TGTGCCAGCAGACAGGGACTAGCCCGCTCCTACAATGAGCAGTTCTTC. It yields the protein CASRQGLARSYNEQFF.

V usage is TRBV6-6 and J usage is TRBJ1-2, with a tentative D call TRBD1 (6 bases). CDR3 length equals 14 residues. Trimming left V 6 bases short and J 3 bases short, with 14 bases between. Looked up from germline, CDR1 is MNHNY and CDR2 is SVGAGI (reference sequence). The CDR3 region has the DNA TGTGCCAGCAGAGCCTTGGAGGGGGACTATGGCTACACCTTC. This encodes CASRALEGDYGYTF.

Only a few counts were recorded for this clone. V and J are TRBV15 and TRBJ1-1; 7 bases map to TRBD1. The trim removed 5 bases at V and 4 bases at J, leaving 13 bases unmatched. The CDR3 spans 16 residues. Germline CDR1 LNHNV, CDR2 YYDKDF (reference sequence). The CDR3 protein is CATSSLRGGWGTEAFF. The CDR3 DNA reads TGTGCCACCAGCTCACTGCGAGGGGGCTGGGGCACTGAAGCTTTCTTT.

The rearrangement links TRBV7-9 to TRBJ1-2; TRBD1 matches 9 bases. Germline V gene lookup returns CDR1 SEHNR and CDR2 FQNEAQ (reference sequence). V shed 3 bases and J 2 bases; nucleotides not matched to a gene: 7. This CDR3 has 16 amino acids. CDR3 protein: CASSLGTGKRNYGYTF. Here the CDR3 DNA reads TGTGCCAGCAGCTTGGGGACAGGGAAGAGAAACTATGGCTACACCTTC. The complete variable domain, with remaining parts taken from reference TRBV7-9 and TRBJ1-2, reads DTGVSQNPRHKITKRGQNVTFRCDPISEHNRLYWYRQTLGQGPEFLTYFQNEAQLEKSRLLSDRFSAERPKGSFSTLEIQRTEQGDSAMYLCASSLGTGKRNYGYTFGSGTRLTVV.

This clone was recorded once. This chain connects TRBV7-8 to TRBJ1-5; perhaps TRBD1 as D (6 bases). The CDR3 totals 15 residues. Looked up from germline, CDR1 is SGHVS and CDR2 is FQNEAQ. V gave up 0 bases and J gave up 5 bases, with 11 bases separating them. The CDR3 protein is CASSLASRGDQPQHF. Here the CDR3 DNA reads TGTGCCAGCAGCTTAGCAAGCAGGGGAGATCAGCCCCAGCATTTT. Full variable domain (remainder filled in from reference TRBV7-8 and TRBJ1-5): GAGVSQSPRYKVAKRGQDVALRCDPISGHVSLFWYQQALGQGPEFLTYFQNEAQLDKSGLPSDRFFAERPEGSVSTLKIQRTQQEDSAVYLCASSLASRGDQPQHFGDGTRLSIL.

The V call is TRBV2, the J call TRBJ1-1; D may be TRBD1 (6 bases). This CDR3 has 15 amino acids. Germline values: CDR1 SNHLY, CDR2 FYNNEI. V dropped 6 bases and J dropped 5 bases, with 19 bases sitting between them. The CDR3 region is CASRTAQGLETEAFF. In DNA, the CDR3 is TGTGCCAGCAGGACCGCCCAGGGGTTGGAGACTGAAGCTTTCTTT.

This clone was seen just once. V is TRBV25-1 and J is TRBJ1-2; no firm D call. The CDR3 is 14 amino acids. The V gene's germline CDR1 is MGHDK and CDR2 SYGVNS. V lost 0 bases to trimming and J lost 4 bases, with 9 bases between them. The DNA for the CDR3 is TGTGCCAGCAGTGAATATGGCAGATCCTATGGCTACACCTTC. Translating it yields CASSEYGRSYGYTF.

This chain connects TRBV7-2 to TRBJ2-7, with TRBD2 as a possible D gene (7 bases). The germline V gene encodes CDR1 SGHTA and CDR2 FQGNSA. The ends were cut back, 1 base at V and 2 bases at J, with 12 bases in the middle. The CDR3 sequence is 15 residues long. CDR3 nucleotide sequence: TGTGCCAGCAGCTTAGGCGGGGGCTCTCCCTACGAGCAGTACTTC. This codes for CASSLGGGSPYEQYF.

The rearrangement uses TRBV11-2 and TRBJ1-2, with a possible D match to TRBD1 (6 bases). Between the trimmed V and J ends, which lost 5 bases and 4 bases, there was a span of 8 bases. Germline-derived CDR1 and CDR2 are SGHAT and FQNNGV. This CDR3 has 12 amino acids. Written as DNA, the CDR3 is TGTGCCAGCAGCCCGGACAGCTATGGCTACACCTTC. Protein product: CASSPDSYGYTF.